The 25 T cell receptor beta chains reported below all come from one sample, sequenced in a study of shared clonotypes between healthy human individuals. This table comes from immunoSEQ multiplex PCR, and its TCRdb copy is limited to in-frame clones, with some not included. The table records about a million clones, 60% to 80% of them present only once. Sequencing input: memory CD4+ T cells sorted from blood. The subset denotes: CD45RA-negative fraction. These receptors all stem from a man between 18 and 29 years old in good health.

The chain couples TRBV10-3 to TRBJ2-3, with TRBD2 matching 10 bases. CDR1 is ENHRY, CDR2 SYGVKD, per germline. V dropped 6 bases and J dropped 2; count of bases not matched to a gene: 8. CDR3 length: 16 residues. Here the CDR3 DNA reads TGTGCCATCAGCTCGAGGACTAGCGGCTTCACAGATACGCAGTATTTT. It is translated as CAISSRTSGFTDTQYF.

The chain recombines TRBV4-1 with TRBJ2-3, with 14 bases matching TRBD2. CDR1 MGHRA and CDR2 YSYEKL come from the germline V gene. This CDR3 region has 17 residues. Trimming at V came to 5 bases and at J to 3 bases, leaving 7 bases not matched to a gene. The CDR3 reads CASSIETSGRVTDTQYF. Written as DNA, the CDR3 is TGCGCCAGCAGCATTGAGACTAGCGGGAGGGTGACAGATACGCAGTATTTT.

The CDR3 is CAISDDSNEKLFF. The CDR3 DNA reads TGTGCCATCAGTGATGACAGTAATGAAAAACTGTTTTTT. The chain is built from TRBV10-3 and TRBJ1-4, with a weak D call TRBD1 (5 bases). The germline CDR1 and CDR2 sequences are ENHRY and SYGVKD. V was pared by 3 bases and J by 4 bases, with 6 bases between. The CDR3 is made up of 13 amino acids.

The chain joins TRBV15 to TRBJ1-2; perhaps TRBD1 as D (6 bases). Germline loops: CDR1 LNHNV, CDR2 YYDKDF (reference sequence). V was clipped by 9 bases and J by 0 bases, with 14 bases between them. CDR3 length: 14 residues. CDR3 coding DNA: TGTGCCACTACCGACAGGCTGGCTAACTATGGCTACACCTTC. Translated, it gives CATTDRLANYGYTF.

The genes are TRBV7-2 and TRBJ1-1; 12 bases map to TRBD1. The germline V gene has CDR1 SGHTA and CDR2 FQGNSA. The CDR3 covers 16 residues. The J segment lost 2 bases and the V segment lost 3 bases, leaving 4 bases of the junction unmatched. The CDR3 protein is CASSLGQGARNTEAFF. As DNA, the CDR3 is TGTGCCAGCAGCTTGGGACAGGGGGCAAGAAACACTGAAGCTTTCTTT.

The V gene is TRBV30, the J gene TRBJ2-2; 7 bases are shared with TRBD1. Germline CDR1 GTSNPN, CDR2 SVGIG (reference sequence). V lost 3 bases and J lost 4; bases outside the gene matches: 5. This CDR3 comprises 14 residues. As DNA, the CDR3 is TGTGCCTGGAGGCCGGGACAGCTCACCGGGGAGCTGTTTTTT. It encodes CAWRPGQLTGELFF.

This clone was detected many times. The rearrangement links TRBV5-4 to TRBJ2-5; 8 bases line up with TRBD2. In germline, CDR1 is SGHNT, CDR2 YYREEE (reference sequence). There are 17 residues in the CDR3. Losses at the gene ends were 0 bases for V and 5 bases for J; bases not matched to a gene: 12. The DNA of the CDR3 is TGTGCCAGCAGCTTGGGTGGCGGGACTAGATATTGGGAGACCCAGTACTTC. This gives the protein CASSLGGGTRYWETQYF.

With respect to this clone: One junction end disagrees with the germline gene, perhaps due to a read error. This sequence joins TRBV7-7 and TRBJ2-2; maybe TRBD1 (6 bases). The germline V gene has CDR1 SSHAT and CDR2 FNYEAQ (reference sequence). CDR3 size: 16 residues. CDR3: CASSPRAGASTGELFF. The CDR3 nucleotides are TGTGCTAGCAGCCCCCGAGCAGGGGCCTCAACCGGGGAGCTGTTTTTT.

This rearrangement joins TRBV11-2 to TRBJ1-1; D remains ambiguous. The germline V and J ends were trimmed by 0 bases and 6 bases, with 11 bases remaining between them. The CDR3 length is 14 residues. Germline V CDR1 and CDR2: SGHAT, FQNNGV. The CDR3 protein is CASSLDSIGAEAFF. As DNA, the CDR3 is TGTGCCAGCAGCTTAGATTCGATTGGGGCTGAAGCTTTCTTT. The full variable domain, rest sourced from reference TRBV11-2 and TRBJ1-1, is EAGVAQSPRYKIIEKRQSVAFWCNPISGHATLYWYQQILGQGPKLLIQFQNNGVVDDSQLPKDRFSAERLKGVDSTLKIQPAKLEDSAVYLCASSLDSIGAEAFFGQGTRLTVV.

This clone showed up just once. CDR3 sequence: CASSRKRNEKLFF. In DNA, the CDR3 is TGTGCCAGCAGCCGGAAGAGAAATGAAAAACTGTTTTTT. The chain combines TRBV27 with TRBJ1-4; D is unclear. Germline V lookup: CDR1 MNHEY, CDR2 SMNVEV (reference sequence). V lost 6 bases to trimming and J lost 5 bases, with 10 bases between them. The CDR3 sequence is 13 residues long.

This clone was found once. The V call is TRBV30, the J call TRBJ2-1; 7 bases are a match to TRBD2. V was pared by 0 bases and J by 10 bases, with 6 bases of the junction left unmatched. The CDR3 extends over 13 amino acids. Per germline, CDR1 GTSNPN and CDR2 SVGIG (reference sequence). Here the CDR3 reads CAWSVRRGGEQFF. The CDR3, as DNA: TGTGCCTGGAGTGTCCGGCGGGGAGGGGAGCAGTTCTTC. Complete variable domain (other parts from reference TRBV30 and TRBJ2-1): SQTIHQWPATLVQPVGSPLSLECTVEGTSNPNLYWYRQAAGRGLQLLFYSVGIGQISSEVPQNLSASRPQDRQFILSSKKLLLSDSGFYLCAWSVRRGGEQFFGPGTRLTVL.

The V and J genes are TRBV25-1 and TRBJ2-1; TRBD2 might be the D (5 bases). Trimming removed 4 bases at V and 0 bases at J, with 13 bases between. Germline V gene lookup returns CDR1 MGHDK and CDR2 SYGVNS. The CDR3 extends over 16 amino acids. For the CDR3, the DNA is TGTGCCAGCAGTGGGGCGGGCCCTATCTCCTACAATGAGCAGTTCTTC. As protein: CASSGAGPISYNEQFF.

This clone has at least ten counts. The CDR3 DNA reads TGTGCCAGCAGTGAGGGGACATTGAGCTACACCTTC. It specifies CASSEGTLSYTF. The chain is built from TRBV6-5 and TRBJ1-2; TRBD1 is a possible D gene (6 bases). Germline loops: CDR1 MNHEY, CDR2 SVGAGI. Between the trimmed V and J ends, which lost 5 bases and 9 bases, there was a span of 13 bases. The CDR3 is made up of 12 amino acids.

CDR3: CASIPGQSTDTQYF. The CDR3 DNA follows: TGCGCCAGTATCCCCGGACAGAGCACAGATACGCAGTATTTT. The rearrangement joins TRBV5-1 to TRBJ2-3; tentatively, D is TRBD1 (6 bases). Germline lookup yields CDR1 SGHRS and CDR2 YFSETQ. The CDR3 totals 14 residues. Between the trimmed V and J ends, which lost 8 bases and 0 bases, there was a span of 13 bases.

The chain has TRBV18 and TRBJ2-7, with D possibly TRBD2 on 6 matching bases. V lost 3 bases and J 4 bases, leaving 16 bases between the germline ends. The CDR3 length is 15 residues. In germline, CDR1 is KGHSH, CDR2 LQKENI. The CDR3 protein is CASSPSAGGEYEQYF. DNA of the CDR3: TGTGCCAGCTCACCCTCCGCCGGGGGAGAGTACGAGCAGTACTTC. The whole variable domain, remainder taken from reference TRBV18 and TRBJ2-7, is NAGVMQNPRHLVRRRGQEARLRCSPMKGHSHVYWYRQLPEEGLKFMVYLQKENIIDESGMPKERFSAEFPKEGPSILRIQQVVRGDSAAYFCASSPSAGGEYEQYFGPGTRLTVT.

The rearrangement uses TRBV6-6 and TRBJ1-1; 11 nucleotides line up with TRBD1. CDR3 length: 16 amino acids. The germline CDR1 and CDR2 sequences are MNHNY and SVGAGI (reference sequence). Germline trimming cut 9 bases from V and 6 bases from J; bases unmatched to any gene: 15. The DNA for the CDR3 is TGTGCCAGTCGAGGGGGACAGGGGGTAAATTGGGCTGAAGCTTTCTTT. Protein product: CASRGGQGVNWAEAFF.

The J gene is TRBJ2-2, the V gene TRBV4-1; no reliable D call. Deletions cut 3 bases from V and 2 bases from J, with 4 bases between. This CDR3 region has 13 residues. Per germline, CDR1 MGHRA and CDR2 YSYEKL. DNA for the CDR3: TGCGCCAGCAGCCATATCAACACCGGGGAGCTGTTTTTT. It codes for CASSHINTGELFF.

This CDR3 reads CASSSWRDTQYF. CDR3 DNA sequence: TGTGCCAGCAGTTCCTGGAGGGATACGCAGTATTTT. The chain is built from TRBV7-6 and TRBJ2-3; a weak D match, TRBD2 (5 bases). In germline, CDR1 is SGHVS, CDR2 FNYEAQ. The V end was cut by 6 bases, the J end by 6 bases, with 10 bases between. The CDR3 length is 12 residues.

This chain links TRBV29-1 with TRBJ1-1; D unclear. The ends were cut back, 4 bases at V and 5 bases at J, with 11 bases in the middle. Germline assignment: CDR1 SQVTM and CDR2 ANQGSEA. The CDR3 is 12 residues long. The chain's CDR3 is CSVVYLATEAFF. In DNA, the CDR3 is TGCAGCGTTGTGTATTTGGCAACTGAAGCTTTCTTT.

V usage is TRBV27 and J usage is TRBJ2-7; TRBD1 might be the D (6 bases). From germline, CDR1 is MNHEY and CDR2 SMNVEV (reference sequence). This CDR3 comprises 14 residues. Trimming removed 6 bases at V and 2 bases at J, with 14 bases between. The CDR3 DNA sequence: TGTGCCAGCAGCCGTTACCAGGGGCCCTACGAGCAGTACTTC. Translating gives CASSRYQGPYEQYF.

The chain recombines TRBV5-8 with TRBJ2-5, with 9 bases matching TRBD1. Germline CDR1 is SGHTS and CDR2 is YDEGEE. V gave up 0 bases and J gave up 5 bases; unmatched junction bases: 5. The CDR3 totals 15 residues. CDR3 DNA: TGTGCCAGCAGCTTGGAGGGGACAGGGAGGGAGACCCAGTACTTC. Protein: CASSLEGTGRETQYF.

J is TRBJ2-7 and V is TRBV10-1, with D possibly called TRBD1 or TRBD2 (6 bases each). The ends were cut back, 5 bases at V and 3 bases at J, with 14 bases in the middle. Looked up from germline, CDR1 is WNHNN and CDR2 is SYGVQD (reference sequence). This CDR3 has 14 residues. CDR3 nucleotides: TGCGCCAGCAGTCCCGCCGGGGGCTTCTACGAGCAGTACTTC. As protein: CASSPAGGFYEQYF.

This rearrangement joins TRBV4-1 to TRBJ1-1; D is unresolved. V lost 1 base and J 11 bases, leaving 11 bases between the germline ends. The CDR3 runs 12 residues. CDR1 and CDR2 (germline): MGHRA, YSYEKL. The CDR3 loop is CASSQASAGAFF. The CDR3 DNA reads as TGCGCCAGCAGCCAAGCTTCCGCCGGGGCTTTCTTT.

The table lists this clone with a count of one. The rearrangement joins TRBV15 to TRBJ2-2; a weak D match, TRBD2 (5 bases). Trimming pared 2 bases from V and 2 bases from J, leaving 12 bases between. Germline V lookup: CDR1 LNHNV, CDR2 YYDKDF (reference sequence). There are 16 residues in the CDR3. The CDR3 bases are TGTGCCACCAGCAGAAAAACCGGGATAAACACCGGGGAGCTGTTTTTT. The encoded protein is CATSRKTGINTGELFF. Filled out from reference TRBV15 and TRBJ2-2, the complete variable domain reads DAMVIQNPRYQVTQFGKPVTLSCSQTLNHNVMYWYQQKSSQAPKLLFHYYDKDFNNEADTPDNFQSRRPNTSFCFLDIRSPGLGDTAMYLCATSRKTGINTGELFFGEGSRLTVL.

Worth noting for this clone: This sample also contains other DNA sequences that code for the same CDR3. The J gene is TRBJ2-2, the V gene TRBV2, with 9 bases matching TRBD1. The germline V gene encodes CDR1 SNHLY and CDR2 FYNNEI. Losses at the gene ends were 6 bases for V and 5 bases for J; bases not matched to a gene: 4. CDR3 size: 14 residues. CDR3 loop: CASRGQGRTGELFF. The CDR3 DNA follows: TGTGCCAGCAGGGGACAGGGAAGAACCGGGGAGCTGTTTTTT.